The following is a T cell receptor beta chain sequence with its context. Its antigen target is currently unknown. Per-base qualities were not stored, and no clone one base away is much larger. The data were taken from a study of blood T cell repertoires in COVID-19 (dated by TCRdb to the early 2020s). About the study as a whole: Samples from collaborators originated in the United States, Italy and Spain and spanned both the acute and convalescent phases of COVID-19. Samples came from the ongoing ImmuneRACE study (first 160 participants) plus 1,254 subjects from 6 global collaborators. A de-identified subject ID, COVID-19 status, age in years and sex were almost always included in the sample metadata. HLA class I and class II types, where available, came from metadata supplied by the sample provider rather than from assay-based typing. The repertoires were made available in a free public database intended to serve as a resource for research on the immune response to SARS-CoV-2. Deeply sampled blood TCRbeta repertoires from subjects exposed to, actively infected with, or recovered from COVID-19 were included in the dataset. The material from the prospective study consisted of cDNA or gDNA derived from T cells, B-cell-depleted T cells, or PBMCs. Results the study describes overall, beyond this receptor: The quantity of clinical and demographic metadata differed by source and by participant and was supplied without curation.

The CDR3 sequence holds 14 residues, the cysteine and phenylalanine included. Just the 42-base CDR3 DNA is kept, in frame starting at base 1. From the germline V gene, CDR1 is MNHEY and CDR2 is SVGAGI. The junction shows trimming of 6 bases on V and 5 bases on J, plus 13 bases between the germline ends. The collaborating institutions used their own protocols to collect whole blood in K2EDTA tubes. For TCRbeta analysis, collaborators shipped samples in one of three forms: frozen whole blood, isolated PBMCs, or DNA extracted from either of those sample types. TCRbeta CDR3 regions were amplified from genomic DNA by means of the immunoSEQ Assay, a bias-controlled multiplex PCR. Per the authors' processing: Nucleated cell counts per sample were estimated from amplification of reference gene primers within the assay. To quantify the absolute abundance of each unique TCRbeta CDR3 rearrangement, sequence reads were collapsed and filtered. Productive Simpson clonality was computed per sample as the square root of Simpson's diversity index over productive rearrangements. Imported from immuneACCESS, the table was reduced by TCRdb to in-frame sequences with V and J called. These copies leave out some clones; in studies compared against another copy, an unresolved V gene accounts for under half, and the cause of the remainder is not known. V and J calls and clone size are those listed in that table; D and trimming were worked out from the DNA. Recorded for this sample are around 50,000 clones; 86% of them occurred a single time. 2.5% to 3% of the sample rests with the top ten.

The sequenced material came from peripheral blood. The origin of this receptor is a woman aged 80 or older with acute or convalescent COVID-19. The sequence joins TRBV6-5 to TRBJ1-4; 6 matching bases give a weak D call of TRBD1. Here is the DNA: TGTGCCAGCAGCCCCGGGGGGCGAAATGAAAAACTGTTTTTT. It translates to CASSPGGRNEKLFF.